This T cell receptor (beta chain) was observed in a study of blood T cell repertoires in COVID-19. Study background: Acute-phase and convalescent COVID-19 samples originated in the United States, Italy and Spain.

CDR3 length: 15 residues. V gave up 4 bases and J gave up 3 bases; unmatched junction bases: 6. From germline, CDR1 is SGHRS and CDR2 YFSETQ. Cohorts were assigned according to the clinical history that participants reported. Per the study methods: Estimation of nucleated cell counts relied on the amplification of reference gene primers. The repertoire was sequenced with immunoSEQ multiplex PCR; TCRdb's copy has only in-frame clones and lacks some. The V and J calls and clone size come from that table; D and trimming were worked out from the DNA. The data contain almost 400,000 clones, about nine tenths of them singletons.

The receptor comes from a woman aged 30 to 39 who had recovered from COVID-19. Specimen: PBMCs or T cells enriched from blood (not recorded which). V is TRBV5-1 and J is TRBJ1-2; 10 nucleotides line up with TRBD1. The CDR3 protein is CASSKTTGGDYGYTF. CDR3 nucleotides: TGCGCCAGCAGCAAAACGACAGGGGGCGACTATGGCTACACCTTC. The full variable domain, its missing parts supplied by reference TRBV5-1 and TRBJ1-2, is KAGVTQTPRYLIKTRGQQVTLSCSPISGHRSVSWYQQTPGQGLQFLFEYFSETQRNKGNFPGRFSGRQFSNSRSEMNVSTLELGDSALYLCASSKTTGGDYGYTFGSGTRLTVV.